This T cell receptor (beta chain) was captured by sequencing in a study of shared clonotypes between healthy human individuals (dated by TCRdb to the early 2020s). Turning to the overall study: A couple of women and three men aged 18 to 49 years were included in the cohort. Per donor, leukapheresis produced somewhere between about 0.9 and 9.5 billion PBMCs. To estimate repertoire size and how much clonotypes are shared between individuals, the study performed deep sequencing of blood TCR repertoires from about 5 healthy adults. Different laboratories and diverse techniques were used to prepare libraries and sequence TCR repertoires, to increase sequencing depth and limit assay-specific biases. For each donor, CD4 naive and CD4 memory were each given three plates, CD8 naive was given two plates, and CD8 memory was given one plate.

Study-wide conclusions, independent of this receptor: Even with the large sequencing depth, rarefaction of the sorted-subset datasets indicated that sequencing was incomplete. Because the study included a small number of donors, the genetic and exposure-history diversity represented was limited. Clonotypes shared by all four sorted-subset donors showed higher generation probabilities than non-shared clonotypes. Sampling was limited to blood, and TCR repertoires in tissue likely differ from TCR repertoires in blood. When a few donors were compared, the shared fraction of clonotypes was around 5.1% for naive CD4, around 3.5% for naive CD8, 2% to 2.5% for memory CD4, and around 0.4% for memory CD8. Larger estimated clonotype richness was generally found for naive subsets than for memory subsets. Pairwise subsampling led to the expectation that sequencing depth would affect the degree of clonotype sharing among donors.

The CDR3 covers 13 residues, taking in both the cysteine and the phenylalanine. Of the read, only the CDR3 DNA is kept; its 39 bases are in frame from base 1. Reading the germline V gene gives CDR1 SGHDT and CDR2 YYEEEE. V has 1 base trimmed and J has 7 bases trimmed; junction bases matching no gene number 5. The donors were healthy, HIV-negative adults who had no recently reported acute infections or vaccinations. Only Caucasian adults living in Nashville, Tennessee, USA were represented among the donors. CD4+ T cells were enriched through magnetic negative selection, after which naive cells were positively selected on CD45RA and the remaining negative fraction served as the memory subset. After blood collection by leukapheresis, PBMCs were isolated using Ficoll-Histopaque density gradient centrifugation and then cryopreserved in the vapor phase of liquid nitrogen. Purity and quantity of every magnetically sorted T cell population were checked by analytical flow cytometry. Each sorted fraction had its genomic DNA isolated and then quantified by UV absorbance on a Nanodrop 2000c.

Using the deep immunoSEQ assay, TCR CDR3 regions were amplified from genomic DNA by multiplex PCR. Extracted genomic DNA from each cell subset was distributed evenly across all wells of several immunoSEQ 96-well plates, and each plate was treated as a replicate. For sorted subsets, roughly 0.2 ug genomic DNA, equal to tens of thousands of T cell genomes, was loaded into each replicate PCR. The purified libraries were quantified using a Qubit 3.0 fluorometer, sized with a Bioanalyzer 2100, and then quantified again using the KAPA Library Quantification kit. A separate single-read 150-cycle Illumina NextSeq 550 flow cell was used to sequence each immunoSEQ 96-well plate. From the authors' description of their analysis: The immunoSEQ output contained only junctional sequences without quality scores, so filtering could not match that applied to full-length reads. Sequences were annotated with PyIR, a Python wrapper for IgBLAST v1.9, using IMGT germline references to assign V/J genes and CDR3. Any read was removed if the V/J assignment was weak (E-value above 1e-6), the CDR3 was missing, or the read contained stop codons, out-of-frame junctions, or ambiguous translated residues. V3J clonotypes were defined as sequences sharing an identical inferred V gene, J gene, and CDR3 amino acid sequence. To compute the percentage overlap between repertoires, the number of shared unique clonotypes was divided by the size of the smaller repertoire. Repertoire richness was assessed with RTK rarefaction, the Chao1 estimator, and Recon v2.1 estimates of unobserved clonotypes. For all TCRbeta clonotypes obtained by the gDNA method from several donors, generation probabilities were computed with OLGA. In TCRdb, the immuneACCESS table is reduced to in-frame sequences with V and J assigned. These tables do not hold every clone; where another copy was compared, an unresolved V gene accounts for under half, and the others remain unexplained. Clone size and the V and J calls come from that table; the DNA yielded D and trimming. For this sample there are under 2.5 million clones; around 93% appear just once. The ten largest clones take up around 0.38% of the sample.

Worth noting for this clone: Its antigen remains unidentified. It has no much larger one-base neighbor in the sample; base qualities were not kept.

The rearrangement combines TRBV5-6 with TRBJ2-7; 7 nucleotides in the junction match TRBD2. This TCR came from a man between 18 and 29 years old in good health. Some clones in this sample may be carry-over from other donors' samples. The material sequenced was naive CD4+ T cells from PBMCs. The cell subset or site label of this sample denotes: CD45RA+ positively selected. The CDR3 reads CASSLLWEGEQYF. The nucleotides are TGTGCCAGCAGCTTGTTGTGGGAGGGAGAGCAGTACTTC.